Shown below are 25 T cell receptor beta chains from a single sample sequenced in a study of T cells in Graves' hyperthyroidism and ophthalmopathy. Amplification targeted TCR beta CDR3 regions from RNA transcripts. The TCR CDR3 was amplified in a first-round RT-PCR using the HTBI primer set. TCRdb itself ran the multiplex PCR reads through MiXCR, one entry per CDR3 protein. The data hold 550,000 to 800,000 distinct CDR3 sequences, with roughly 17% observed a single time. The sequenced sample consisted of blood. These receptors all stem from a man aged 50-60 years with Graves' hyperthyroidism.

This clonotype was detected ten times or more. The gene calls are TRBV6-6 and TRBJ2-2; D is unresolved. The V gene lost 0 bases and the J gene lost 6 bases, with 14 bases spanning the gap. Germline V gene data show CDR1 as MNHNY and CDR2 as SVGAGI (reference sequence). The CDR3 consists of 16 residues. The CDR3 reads CASSYSAPPGAGELFF. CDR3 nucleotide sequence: TGTGCCAGCAGTTACTCCGCCCCCCCCGGTGCCGGGGAGCTGTTTTTT.

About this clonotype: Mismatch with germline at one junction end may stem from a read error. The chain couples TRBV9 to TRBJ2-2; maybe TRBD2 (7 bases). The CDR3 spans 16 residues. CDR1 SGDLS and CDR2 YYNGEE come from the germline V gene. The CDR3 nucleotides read TGTGCCAGCAGCGTAGCGGGGGGCAGGGTCACCGGGGAGCTGTTGTTT. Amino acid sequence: CASSVAGGRVTGELLF.

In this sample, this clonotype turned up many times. The CDR3 here is CAWSVGGSRETQYF. CDR3 bases: TGTGCCTGGAGTGTAGGTGGTAGCAGAGAGACCCAGTACTTC. V is TRBV30 and J is TRBJ2-5; the D is unclear. The germline V gene encodes CDR1 GTSNPN and CDR2 SVGIG (reference sequence). CDR3 size: 14 residues. The germline V and J ends were trimmed by 0 bases and 4 bases, with 12 bases remaining between them.

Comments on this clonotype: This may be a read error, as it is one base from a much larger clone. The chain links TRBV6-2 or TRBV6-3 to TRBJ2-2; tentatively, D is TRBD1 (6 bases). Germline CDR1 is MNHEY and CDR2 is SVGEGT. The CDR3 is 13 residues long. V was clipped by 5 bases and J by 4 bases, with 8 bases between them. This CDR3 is CASSTGSTGELFF. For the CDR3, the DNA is TGTGCCAGCAGTACAGGGAGCACCGGGGAGCTGTTTTTT.

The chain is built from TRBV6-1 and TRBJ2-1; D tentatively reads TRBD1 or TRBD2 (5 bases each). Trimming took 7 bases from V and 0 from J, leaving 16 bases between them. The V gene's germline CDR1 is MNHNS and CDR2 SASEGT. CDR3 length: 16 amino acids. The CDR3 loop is CASTKRGVSSYNEQFF. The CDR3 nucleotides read TGTGCCAGCACCAAAAGAGGGGTGAGCTCCTACAATGAGCAGTTCTTC.

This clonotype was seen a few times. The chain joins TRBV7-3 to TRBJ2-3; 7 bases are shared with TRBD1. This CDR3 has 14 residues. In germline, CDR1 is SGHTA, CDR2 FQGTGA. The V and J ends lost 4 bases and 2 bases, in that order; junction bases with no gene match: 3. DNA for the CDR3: TGTGCCAGCAGCTCTACAGGGGCCACAGATACGCAGTATTTT. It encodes CASSSTGATDTQYF.

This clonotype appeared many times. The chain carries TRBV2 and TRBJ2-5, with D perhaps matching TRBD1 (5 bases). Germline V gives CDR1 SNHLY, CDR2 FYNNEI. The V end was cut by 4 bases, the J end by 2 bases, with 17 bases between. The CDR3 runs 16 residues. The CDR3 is CASSGRAITLQETQYF. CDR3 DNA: TGTGCCAGCAGTGGCAGGGCGATAACGCTACAAGAGACCCAGTACTTC.

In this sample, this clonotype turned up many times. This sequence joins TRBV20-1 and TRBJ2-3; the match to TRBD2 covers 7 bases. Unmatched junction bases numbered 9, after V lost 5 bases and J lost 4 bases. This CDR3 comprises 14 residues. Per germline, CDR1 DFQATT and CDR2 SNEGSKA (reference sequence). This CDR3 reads CSAYWREISDTQYF. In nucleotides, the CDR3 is TGCAGTGCTTACTGGCGGGAGATCTCAGATACGCAGTATTTT.

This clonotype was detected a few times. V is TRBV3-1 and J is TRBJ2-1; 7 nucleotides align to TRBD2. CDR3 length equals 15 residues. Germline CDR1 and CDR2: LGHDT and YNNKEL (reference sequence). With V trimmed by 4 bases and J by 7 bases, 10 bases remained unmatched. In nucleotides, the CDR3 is TGTGCCAGCAGCCTGGGGGGGGGTCCTAGGAATGAGCAGTTCTTC. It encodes CASSLGGGPRNEQFF.

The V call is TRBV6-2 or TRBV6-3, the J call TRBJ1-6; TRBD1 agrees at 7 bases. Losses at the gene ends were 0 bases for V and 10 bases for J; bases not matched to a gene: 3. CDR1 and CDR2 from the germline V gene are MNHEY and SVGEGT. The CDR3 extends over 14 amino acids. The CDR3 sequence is CASSYSAGGSPLHF. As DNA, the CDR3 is TGTGCCAGCAGTTACTCGGCAGGGGGATCACCCCTCCACTTT.

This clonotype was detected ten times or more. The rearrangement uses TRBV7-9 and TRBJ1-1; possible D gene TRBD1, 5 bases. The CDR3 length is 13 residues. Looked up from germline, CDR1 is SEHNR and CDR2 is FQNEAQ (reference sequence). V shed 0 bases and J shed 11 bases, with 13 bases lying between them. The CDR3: CASSLAFRDGAFF. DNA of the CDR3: TGTGCCAGCAGCTTAGCTTTCCGGGACGGCGCTTTCTTT.

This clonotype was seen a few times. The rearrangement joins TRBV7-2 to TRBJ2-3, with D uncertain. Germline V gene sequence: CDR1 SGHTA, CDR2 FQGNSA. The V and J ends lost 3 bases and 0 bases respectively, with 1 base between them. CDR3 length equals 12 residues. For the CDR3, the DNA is TGTACCAGCAGCTTGAGCACAGATACGCAGTATTTT. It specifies CTSSLSTDTQYF.

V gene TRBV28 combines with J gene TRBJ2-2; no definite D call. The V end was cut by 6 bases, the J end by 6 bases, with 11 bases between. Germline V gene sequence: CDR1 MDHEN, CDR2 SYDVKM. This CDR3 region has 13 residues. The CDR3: CASSELEAGELFF. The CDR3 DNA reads TGTGCCAGCAGCGAGTTAGAGGCCGGGGAGCTGTTTTTT. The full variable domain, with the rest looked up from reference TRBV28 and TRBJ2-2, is DVKVTQSSRYLVKRTGEKVFLECVQDMDHENMFWYRQDPGLGLRLIYFSYDVKMKEKGDIPEGYSVSREKKERFSLILESASTNQTSMYLCASSELEAGELFFGEGSRLTVL.

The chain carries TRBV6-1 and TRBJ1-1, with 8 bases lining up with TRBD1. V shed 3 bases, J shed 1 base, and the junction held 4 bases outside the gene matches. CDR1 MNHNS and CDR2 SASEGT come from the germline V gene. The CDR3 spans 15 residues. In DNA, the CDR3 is TGTGCCAGCAGTGAGCAGGGGGCGCCGAACACTGAAGCTTTCTTT. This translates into CASSEQGAPNTEAFF.

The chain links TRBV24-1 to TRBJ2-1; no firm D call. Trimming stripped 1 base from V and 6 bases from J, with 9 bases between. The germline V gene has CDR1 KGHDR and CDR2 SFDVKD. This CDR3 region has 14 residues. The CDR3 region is CATSDFKQFNEQFF. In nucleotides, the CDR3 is TGTGCCACCAGTGATTTTAAGCAATTCAATGAGCAGTTCTTC.

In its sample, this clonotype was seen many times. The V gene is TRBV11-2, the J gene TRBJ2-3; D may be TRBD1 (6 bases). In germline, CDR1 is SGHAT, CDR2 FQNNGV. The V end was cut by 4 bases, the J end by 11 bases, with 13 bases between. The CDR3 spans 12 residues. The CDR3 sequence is CASSSRRGGQYF. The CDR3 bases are TGTGCCAGCAGCTCCCGGCGAGGGGGGCAGTATTTT.

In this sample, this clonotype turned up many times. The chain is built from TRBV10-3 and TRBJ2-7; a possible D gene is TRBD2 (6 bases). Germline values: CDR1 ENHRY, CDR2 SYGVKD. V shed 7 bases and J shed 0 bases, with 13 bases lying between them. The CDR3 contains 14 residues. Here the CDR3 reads CAITKSAGSYEQYF. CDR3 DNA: TGTGCCATCACCAAGTCAGCGGGCTCCTACGAGCAGTACTTC.

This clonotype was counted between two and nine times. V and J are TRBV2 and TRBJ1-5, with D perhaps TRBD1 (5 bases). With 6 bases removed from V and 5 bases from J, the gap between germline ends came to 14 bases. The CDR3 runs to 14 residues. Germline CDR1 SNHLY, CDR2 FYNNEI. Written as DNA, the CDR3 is TGTGCCAGCAGAGGGGCCCCTCTTTATCAGCCCCAGCATTTT. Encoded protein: CASRGAPLYQPQHF. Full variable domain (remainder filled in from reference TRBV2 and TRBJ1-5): EPEVTQTPSHQVTQMGQEVILRCVPISNHLYFYWYRQILGQKVEFLVSFYNNEISEKSEIFDDQFSVERPDGSNFTLKIRSTKLEDSAMYFCASRGAPLYQPQHFGDGTRLSIL.

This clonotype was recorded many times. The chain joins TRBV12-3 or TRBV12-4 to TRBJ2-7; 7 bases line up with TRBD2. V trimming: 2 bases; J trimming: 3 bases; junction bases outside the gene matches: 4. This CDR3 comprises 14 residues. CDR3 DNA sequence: TGTGCCAGCAGTTTATCGGGCGGGAGCTACGAGCAGTACTTC. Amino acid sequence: CASSLSGGSYEQYF.

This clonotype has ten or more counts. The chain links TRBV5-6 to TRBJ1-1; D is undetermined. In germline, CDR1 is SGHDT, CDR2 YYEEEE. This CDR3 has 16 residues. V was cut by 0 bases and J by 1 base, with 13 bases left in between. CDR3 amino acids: CASSLDLRGRNTEAFF. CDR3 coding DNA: TGTGCCAGCAGCTTGGATCTACGTGGTCGGAACACTGAAGCTTTCTTT.

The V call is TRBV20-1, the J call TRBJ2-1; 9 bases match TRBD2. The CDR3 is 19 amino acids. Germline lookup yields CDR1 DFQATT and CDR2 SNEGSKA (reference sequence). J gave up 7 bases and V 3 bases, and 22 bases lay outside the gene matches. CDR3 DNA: TGCAGTGCTAGTCCGTTGGCTAGCGGGAATCCAACGATGGGGAATGAGCAGTTCTTC. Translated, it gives CSASPLASGNPTMGNEQFF.

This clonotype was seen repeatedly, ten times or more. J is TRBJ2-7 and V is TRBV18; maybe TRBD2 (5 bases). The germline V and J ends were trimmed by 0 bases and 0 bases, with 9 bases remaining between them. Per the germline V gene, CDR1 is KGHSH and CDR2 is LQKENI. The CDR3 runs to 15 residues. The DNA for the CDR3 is TGTGCCAGCTCACCACCGAGCGGCAGCTCCTACGAGCAGTACTTC. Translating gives CASSPPSGSSYEQYF.

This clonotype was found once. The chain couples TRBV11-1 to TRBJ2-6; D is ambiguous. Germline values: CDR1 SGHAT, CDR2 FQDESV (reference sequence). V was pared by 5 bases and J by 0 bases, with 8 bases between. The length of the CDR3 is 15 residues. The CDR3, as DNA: TGTGCCAGCAGCAGTTTAGGCTCTGGGGCCAACGTCCTGACTTTC. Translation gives CASSSLGSGANVLTF.

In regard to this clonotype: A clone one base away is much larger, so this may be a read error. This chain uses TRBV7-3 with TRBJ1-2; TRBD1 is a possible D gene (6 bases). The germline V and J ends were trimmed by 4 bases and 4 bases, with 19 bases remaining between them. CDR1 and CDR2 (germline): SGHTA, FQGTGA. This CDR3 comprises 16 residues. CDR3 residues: CASSYRDRRIGYGYTF. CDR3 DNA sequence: TGTGCCAGCAGCTACCGAGACAGGAGGATAGGCTATGGCTACACCTTC. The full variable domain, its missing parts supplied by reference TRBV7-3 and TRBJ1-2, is GAGVSQTPSNKVTEKGKYVELRCDPISGHTALYWYRQSLGQGPEFLIYFQGTGAADDSGLPNDRFFAVRPEGSVSTLKIQRTERGDSAVYLCASSYRDRRIGYGYTFGSGTRLTVV.

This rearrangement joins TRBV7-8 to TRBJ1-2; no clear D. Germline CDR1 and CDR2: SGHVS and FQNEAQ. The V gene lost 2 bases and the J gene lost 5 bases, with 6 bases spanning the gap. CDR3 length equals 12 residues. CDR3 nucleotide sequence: TGTGCCAGCAGCTTAACCAGTTATGGCTACACCTTC. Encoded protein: CASSLTSYGYTF.